This T cell receptor beta chain was retrieved from a study of blood T cell repertoires in COVID-19. Overall study: Acute-phase and convalescent COVID-19 samples originated in the United States, Italy and Spain. T cells, B-cell-depleted T cells, or PBMCs supplied cDNA or gDNA.

Methods used by the authors: How many nucleated cells were present was estimated from reference gene primer amplification. TCRdb's copy holds only in-frame clones and misses some; the assay was immunoSEQ multiplex PCR. Clone size and the V and J calls come from that table; the DNA yielded D and trimming. The sample lists nearly 90,000 clones; around nine tenths were seen once. The germline gives CDR1 SGHRS, CDR2 YFSETQ. The CDR3 totals 13 residues. V lost 2 bases to trimming and J lost 8 bases; unmatched junction nucleotides: 4. Sequencing was done on a sample of peripheral blood. This clonotype originated in a man older than 75 with acute or convalescent COVID-19. The rearrangement links TRBV5-1 to TRBJ2-4, with 7 bases fitting TRBD1. The CDR3 reads CASSFEGADIQYF. The CDR3 DNA reads TGCGCCAGCAGCTTTGAGGGGGCGGACATTCAGTACTTC. Full variable domain (missing parts from reference TRBV5-1 and TRBJ2-4): KAGVTQTPRYLIKTRGQQVTLSCSPISGHRSVSWYQQTPGQGLQFLFEYFSETQRNKGNFPGRFSGRQFSNSRSEMNVSTLELGDSALYLCASSFEGADIQYFGAGTRLSVL.